The T cell receptor (beta chain) under discussion was sequenced for a study of Ad26.COV2.S vaccination and SARS-CoV-2 variants. Study-wide results and caveats: Spike-specific TCR breadth was greater in vaccine than placebo recipients.

This clone was detected once. The antigen is unknown. The V and J ends lost 7 bases and 4 bases, in that order; junction bases with no gene match: 12. The CDR3 extends over 17 amino acids. CDR1 and CDR2 from the germline V gene are SGHTA and FQGNSA. Indicated treatment: roughly 19 received Ad26.COV2.S at low or high dose, single or two shots; about five received placebo; per-sample allocation not given. Sampling happened 63 days after the first vaccine or placebo injection. In Boston, an adult donor aged 18-55 years took part. Generated by immunoSEQ multiplex PCR, the TCRdb table keeps only in-frame clones and is missing some. The table lists approximately 250,000 clones, roughly nine tenths of them singletons.

This receptor was obtained from a person aged 18-60 years who received the Ad26.COV2.S COVID-19 vaccine or a placebo. The sample in question was peripheral blood, obtained in a trial of Ad26.COV2.S vaccine versus placebo. The V and J genes are TRBV7-2 and TRBJ2-7; 14 bases map to TRBD2. This CDR3 is CASTFSTSGGGRYEQYF. The DNA for the CDR3 is TGTGCCAGCACCTTCTCGACTAGCGGGGGGGGTCGTTACGAGCAGTACTTC.